The table lists the clone carrying this T cell receptor beta chain with a count of one. V lost 3 bases and J 3 bases, leaving 12 bases between the germline ends. The germline V gene has CDR1 SGHRS and CDR2 YFSETQ. CDR3 length: 15 residues. These data come from a study of blood T cell repertoires in COVID-19. Overall study: Spain, Italy and the United States supplied samples that represented acute and convalescent COVID-19. The analysed material was cDNA or gDNA that came from T cells, B-cell-depleted T cells, or PBMCs.

Authors' processing steps: Researchers report that nucleated cell counts were estimated from reference gene primer amplification. Only in-frame clones appear in the TCRdb table, and some are missing; sequencing was by immunoSEQ multiplex PCR. The V and J calls and the clone size are those of that table, but D and trimming were determined from the DNA. The table includes over 200,000 clones, around 88% detected once. This TCR was recovered from an older man with acute or convalescent COVID-19. Material for sequencing was peripheral blood. The chain joins TRBV5-1 to TRBJ1-4; the D gene is possibly TRBD1 (5 bases). CDR3 residues: CASSWAGSPNEKLFF. CDR3 in DNA: TGCGCCAGCAGCTGGGCAGGGTCGCCTAATGAAAAACTGTTTTTT.